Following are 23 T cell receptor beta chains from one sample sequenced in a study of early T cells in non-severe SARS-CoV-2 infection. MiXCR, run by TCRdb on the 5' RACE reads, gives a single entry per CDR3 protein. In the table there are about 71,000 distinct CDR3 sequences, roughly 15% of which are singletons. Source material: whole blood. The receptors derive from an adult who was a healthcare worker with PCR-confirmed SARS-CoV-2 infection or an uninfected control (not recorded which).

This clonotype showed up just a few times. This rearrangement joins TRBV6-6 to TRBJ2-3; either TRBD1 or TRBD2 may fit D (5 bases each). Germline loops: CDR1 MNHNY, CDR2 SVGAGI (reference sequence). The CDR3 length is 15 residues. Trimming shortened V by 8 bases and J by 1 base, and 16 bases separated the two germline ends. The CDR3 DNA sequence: TGTGCCAGCGCCGAACGGTCGGGGCGCACAGATACGCAGTATTTT. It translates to CASAERSGRTDTQYF.

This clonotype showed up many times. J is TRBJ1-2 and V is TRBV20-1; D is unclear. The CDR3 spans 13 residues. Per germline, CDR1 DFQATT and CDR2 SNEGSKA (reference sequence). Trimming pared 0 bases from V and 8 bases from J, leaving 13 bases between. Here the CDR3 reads CSARDLSRRGYTF. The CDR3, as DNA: TGCAGTGCTAGAGATCTGAGTCGGCGGGGCTACACCTTC.

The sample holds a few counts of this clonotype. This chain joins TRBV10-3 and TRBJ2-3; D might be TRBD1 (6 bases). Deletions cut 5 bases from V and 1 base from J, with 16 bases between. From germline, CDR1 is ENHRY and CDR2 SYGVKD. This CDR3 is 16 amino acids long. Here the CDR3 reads CAISLSGAQRTDTQYF. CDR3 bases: TGTGCCATCAGTCTATCAGGGGCCCAACGCACAGATACGCAGTATTTT.

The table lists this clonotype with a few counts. This chain's CDR3 is CASSFPPWYTIYF. CDR3 bases: TGTGCCAGCAGTTTCCCCCCGTGGTACACCATATATTTT. The chain is built from TRBV12-3 or TRBV12-4 and TRBJ1-3; D gene unclear. The germline V and J ends were trimmed by 3 bases and 8 bases, with 11 bases remaining between them. The CDR3 covers 13 residues.

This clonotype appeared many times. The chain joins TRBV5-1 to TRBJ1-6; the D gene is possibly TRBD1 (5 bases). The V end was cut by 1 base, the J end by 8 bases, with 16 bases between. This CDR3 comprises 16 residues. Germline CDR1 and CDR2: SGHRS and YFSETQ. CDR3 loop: CASSLTQGRKDSPLHF. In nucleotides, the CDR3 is TGCGCCAGCAGCTTGACTCAGGGTAGGAAAGATTCACCCCTCCACTTT.

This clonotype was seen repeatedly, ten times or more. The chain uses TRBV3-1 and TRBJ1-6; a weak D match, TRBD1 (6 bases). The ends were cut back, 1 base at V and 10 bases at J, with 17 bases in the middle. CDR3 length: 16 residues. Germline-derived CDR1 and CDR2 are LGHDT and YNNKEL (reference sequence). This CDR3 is CASSQGGGGLPSPLHF. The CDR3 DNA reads TGTGCCAGCAGCCAAGGAGGTGGGGGGCTCCCCTCACCCCTCCACTTT. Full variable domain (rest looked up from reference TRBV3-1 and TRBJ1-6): DTAVSQTPKYLVTQMGNDKSIKCEQNLGHDTMYWYKQDSKKFLKIMFSYNNKELIINETVPNRFSPKSPDKAHLNLHINSLELGDSAVYFCASSQGGGGLPSPLHFGNGTRLTVT.

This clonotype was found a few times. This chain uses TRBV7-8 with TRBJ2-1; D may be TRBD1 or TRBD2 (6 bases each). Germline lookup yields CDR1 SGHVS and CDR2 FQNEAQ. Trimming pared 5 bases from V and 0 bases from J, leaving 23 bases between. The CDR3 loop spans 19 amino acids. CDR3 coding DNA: TGTGCCAGCAGCAGGGCCCTAGGGGGGATCCGTCGCTCCTACAATGAGCAGTTCTTC. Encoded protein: CASSRALGGIRRSYNEQFF.

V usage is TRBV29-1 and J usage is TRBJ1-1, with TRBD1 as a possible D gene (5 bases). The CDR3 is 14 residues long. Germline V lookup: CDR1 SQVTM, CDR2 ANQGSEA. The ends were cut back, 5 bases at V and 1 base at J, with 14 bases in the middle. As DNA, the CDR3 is TGCAGCGTTAAAACGGGGGTCGGGAACACTGAAGCTTTCTTT. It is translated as CSVKTGVGNTEAFF.

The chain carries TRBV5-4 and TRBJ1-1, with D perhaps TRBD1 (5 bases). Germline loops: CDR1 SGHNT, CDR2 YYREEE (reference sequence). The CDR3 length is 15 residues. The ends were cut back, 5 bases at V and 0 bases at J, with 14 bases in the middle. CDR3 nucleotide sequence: TGTGCCAGCAGGTCGGGGACCCCAATGAACACTGAAGCTTTCTTT. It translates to CASRSGTPMNTEAFF. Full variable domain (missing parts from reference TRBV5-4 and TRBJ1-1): ETGVTQSPTHLIKTRGQQVTLRCSSQSGHNTVSWYQQALGQGPQFIFQYYREEENGRGNFPPRFSGLQFPNYSSELNVNALELDDSALYLCASRSGTPMNTEAFFGQGTRLTVV.

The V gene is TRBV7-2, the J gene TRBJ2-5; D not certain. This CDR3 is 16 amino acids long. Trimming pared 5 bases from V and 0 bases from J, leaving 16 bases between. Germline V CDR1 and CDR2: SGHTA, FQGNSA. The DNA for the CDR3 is TGTGCCAGCAGCCAAGCTCCCGGGTTCAACCAAGAGACCCAGTACTTC. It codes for CASSQAPGFNQETQYF.

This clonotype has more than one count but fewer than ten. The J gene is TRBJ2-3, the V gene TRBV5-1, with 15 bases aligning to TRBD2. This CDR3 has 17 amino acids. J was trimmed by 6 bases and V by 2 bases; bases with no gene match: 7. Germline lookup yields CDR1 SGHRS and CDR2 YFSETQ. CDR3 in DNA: TGCGCCAGCAGCTTTCGGACTAGCGGGGGGGCCGCCGATACGCAGTATTTT. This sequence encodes CASSFRTSGGAADTQYF. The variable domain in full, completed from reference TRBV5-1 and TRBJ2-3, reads KAGVTQTPRYLIKTRGQQVTLSCSPISGHRSVSWYQQTPGQGLQFLFEYFSETQRNKGNFPGRFSGRQFSNSRSEMNVSTLELGDSALYLCASSFRTSGGAADTQYFGPGTRLTVL.

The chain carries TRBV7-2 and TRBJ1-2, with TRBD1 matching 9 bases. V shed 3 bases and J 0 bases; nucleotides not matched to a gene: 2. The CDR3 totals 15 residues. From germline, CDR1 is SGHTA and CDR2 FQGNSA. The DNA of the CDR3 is TGTGCCAGCAGCTTGGACAGGGGCGCTAACTATGGCTACACCTTC. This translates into CASSLDRGANYGYTF. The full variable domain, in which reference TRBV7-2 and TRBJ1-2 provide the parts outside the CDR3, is GAGVSQSPSNKVTEKGKDVELRCDPISGHTALYWYRQSLGQGLEFLIYFQGNSAPDKSGLPSDRFSAERTGGSVSTLTIQRTQQEDSAVYLCASSLDRGANYGYTFGSGTRLTVV.

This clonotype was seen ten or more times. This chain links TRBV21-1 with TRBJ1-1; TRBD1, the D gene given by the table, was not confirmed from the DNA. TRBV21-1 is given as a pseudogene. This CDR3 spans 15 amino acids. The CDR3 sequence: CASSKGQGPPPEAFF. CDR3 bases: TGTGCCAGCAGCAAAGGGCAGGGTCCCCCCCCCGAAGCTTTCTTT.

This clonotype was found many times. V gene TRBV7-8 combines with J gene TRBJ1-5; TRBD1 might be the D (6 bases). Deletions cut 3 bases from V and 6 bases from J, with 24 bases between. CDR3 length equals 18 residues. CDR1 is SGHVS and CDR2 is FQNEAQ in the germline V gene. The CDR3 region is CASSLTGPQGSLLQPQHF. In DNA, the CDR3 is TGTGCCAGCAGCTTGACGGGGCCCCAGGGGAGCCTGCTTCAGCCCCAGCATTTT.

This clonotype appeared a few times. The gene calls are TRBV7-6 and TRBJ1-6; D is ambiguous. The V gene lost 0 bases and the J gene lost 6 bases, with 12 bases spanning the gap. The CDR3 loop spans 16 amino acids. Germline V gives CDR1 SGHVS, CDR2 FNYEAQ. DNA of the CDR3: TGTGCCAGCAGCTTAGCTGCGGGGATGCCTAATTCACCCCTCCACTTT. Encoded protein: CASSLAAGMPNSPLHF.

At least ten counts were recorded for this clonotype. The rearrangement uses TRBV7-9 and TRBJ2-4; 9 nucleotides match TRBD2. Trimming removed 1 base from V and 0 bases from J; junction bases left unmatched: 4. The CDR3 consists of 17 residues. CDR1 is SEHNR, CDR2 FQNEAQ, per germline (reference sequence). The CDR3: CASSLGSAGGAKNIQYF. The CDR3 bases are TGTGCCAGCAGCTTAGGTTCAGCGGGGGGAGCCAAAAACATTCAGTACTTC. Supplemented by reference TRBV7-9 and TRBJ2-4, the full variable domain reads DTGVSQNPRHKITKRGQNVTFRCDPISEHNRLYWYRQTLGQGPEFLTYFQNEAQLEKSRLLSDRFSAERPKGSFSTLEIQRTEQGDSAMYLCASSLGSAGGAKNIQYFGAGTRLSVL.

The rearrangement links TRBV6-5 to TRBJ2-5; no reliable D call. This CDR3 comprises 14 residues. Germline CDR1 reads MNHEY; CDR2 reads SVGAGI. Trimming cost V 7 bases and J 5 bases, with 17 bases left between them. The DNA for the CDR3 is TGTGCCAGCAAGACTTTCCAGTCTACGGAGACCCAGTACTTC. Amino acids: CASKTFQSTETQYF.

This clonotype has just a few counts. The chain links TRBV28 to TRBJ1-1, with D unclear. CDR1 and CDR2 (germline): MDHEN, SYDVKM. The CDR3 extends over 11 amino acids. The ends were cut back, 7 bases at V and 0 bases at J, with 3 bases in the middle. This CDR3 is CASTVNTEAFF. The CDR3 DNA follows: TGTGCCAGCACCGTGAACACTGAAGCTTTCTTT.

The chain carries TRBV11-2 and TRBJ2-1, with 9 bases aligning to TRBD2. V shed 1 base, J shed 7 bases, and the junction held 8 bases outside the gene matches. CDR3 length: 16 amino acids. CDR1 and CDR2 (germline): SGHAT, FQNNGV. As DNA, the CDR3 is TGTGCCAGCAGCTTAGGACTGGCGGGGGGGCGGAATGAGCAGTTCTTC. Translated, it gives CASSLGLAGGRNEQFF.

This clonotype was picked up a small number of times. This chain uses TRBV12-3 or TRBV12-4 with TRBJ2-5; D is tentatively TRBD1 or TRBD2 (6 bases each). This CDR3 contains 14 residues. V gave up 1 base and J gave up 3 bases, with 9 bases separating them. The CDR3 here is CASSLGRGEETQYF. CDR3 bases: TGTGCCAGCAGTTTAGGGAGGGGGGAAGAGACCCAGTACTTC.

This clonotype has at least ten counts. CDR3 amino acids: CASSLNVRGGLHEQFF. CDR3 bases: TGTGCCAGCAGCTTAAACGTCCGGGGGGGCCTCCATGAGCAGTTCTTC. The chain combines TRBV7-9 with TRBJ2-1, with 8 bases lining up with TRBD2. The CDR3 has 16 residues. Germline V gene lookup returns CDR1 SEHNR and CDR2 FQNEAQ (reference sequence). V dropped 2 bases and J dropped 8; count of bases not matched to a gene: 11.

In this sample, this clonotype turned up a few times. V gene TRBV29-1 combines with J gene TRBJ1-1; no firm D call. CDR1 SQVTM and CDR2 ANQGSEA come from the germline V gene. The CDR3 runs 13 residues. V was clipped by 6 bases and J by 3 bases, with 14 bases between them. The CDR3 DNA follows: TGCAGCGTAGGCAGGCAGAGAGACACTGAAGCTTTCTTT. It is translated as CSVGRQRDTEAFF. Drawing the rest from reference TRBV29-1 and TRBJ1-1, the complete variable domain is SAVISQKPSRDICQRGTSLTIQCQVDSQVTMMFWYRQQPGQSLTLIATANQGSEATYESGFVIDKFPISRPNLTFSTLTVSNMSPEDSSIYLCSVGRQRDTEAFFGQGTRLTVV.

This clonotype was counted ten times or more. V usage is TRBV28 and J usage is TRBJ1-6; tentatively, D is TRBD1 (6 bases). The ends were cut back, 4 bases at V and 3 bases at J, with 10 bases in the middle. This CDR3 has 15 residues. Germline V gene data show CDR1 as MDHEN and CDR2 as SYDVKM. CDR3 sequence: CASSSLDSYNSPLHF. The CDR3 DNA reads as TGTGCCAGCAGTTCTCTGGACAGCTATAATTCACCCCTCCACTTT.